The present TCR beta chain was sequenced within a study of T cell responses to AZD1222 COVID-19 vaccine. The study, taken as a whole, reports: Just a handful of people given AZD1222 tested seropositive at baseline. White British people made up most donors, females outnumbered males, and clonal diversity was possibly underestimated.

As to this clone: Its antigen is as yet unknown.

The ends were cut back, 1 base at V and 11 bases at J, with 17 bases in the middle. Germline lookup yields CDR1 MDHEN and CDR2 SYDVKM. The CDR3 sequence is 14 residues long. Generated by immunoSEQ multiplex PCR, the TCRdb table keeps only in-frame clones and is missing some. The sample shows around 260,000 clones, about 92% of them seen only once. The sequence derives from an adult in good health. This sequence joins TRBV28 and TRBJ1-1, with D unclear. Sequenced material: peripheral blood, taken on day 0 of AZD1222 vaccination. CDR3 bases: TGTGCCAGCAGTTTATCAGCACAAGCAAGTACGGCTTTCTTT. This encodes CASSLSAQASTAFF.